This TCR beta chain was observed in a study of cytomegalovirus exposure and HLA in healthy donors. Whole-study findings and limits: In a later analysis, TCR association rates varied by HLA locus: DRB1 most, HLA-C fewest. A later analysis reportedly identified an Asian-associated ancestry cluster as carrying fewer N-insertions than the 666-donor mean.

This PCR relied on a set of 60 Vbeta primers and 13 Jbeta primers. Per the study methods: A follow-up analysis tallied around 76 million unique TCR beta chains, about 11 million shared. The assay was immunoSEQ multiplex PCR, and TCRdb's table has in-frame clones only and misses some. Clonal size and the V and J genes are those of that table, whereas D and trimming came from the DNA. Of around 150,000 clones detected, 68% appear once; the ten largest clones hold less than 3.5%. The CDR3 spans 15 residues. V was clipped by 4 bases and J by 2 bases; unmatched bases: 9. Germline V lookup: CDR1 SGHNT, CDR2 YYREEE (reference sequence). In the case of this clone: Its antigen is still unknown.

This sequence originates from a woman between 35 and 50 years old in good health and CMV-seropositive. V usage is TRBV5-4 and J usage is TRBJ2-7; 7 bases are shared with TRBD2. The material sequenced was PBMCs. This chain's CDR3 is CASSPRAGLTYEQYF. The CDR3 DNA follows: TGTGCCAGCAGCCCACGAGCGGGACTAACCTACGAGCAGTACTTC. The full variable domain, in which reference TRBV5-4 and TRBJ2-7 provide the parts outside the CDR3, is ETGVTQSPTHLIKTRGQQVTLRCSSQSGHNTVSWYQQALGQGPQFIFQYYREEENGRGNFPPRFSGLQFPNYSSELNVNALELDDSALYLCASSPRAGLTYEQYFGPGTRLTVT.